Ten or more counts support the clone carrying this TCR beta chain. As to time point: pre-sensitization, week 0. Treatment indicated: therapeutic diphenylcyclopropenone sensitization with weekly scalp DPC. The sample originates from a study of human T cells and chemical hapten exposure. TCRdb processed the RACE reads anew with MiXCR; each CDR3 protein has one entry. The profile shows about 380,000 distinct CDR3 sequences, 4.5% to 6% of them singletons. This sample comprised whole blood, obtained in connection with sensitization to the hapten diphenylcyclopropenone (DPC). This clonotype was sampled from a woman aged 45-59 years with alopecia areata. Some clones in this sample may be carry-over from other donors' samples.

CDR3 sequence (DNA): TGTGCCAGCAGACCCGCGGGGGATGAGCAGTTCTTC. The encoded protein is CASRPAGDEQFF. The chain uses TRBV12-3 or TRBV12-4 and TRBJ2-1; 7 bases are shared with TRBD2. The CDR3 length is 12 residues. Losses at the gene ends were 6 bases for V and 8 bases for J; bases not matched to a gene: 4.